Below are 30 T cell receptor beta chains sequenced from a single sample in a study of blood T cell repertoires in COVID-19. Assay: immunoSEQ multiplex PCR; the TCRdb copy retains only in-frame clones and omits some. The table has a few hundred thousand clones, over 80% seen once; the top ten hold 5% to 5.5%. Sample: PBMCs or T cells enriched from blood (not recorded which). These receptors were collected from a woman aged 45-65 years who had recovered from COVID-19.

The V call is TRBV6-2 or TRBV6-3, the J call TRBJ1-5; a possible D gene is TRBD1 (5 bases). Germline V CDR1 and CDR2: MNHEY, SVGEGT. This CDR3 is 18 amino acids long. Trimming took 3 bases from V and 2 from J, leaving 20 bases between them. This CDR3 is CASSYRGGRITGNQPQHF. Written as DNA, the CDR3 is TGTGCCAGCAGTTATCGCGGGGGTCGGATAACAGGCAATCAGCCCCAGCATTTT.

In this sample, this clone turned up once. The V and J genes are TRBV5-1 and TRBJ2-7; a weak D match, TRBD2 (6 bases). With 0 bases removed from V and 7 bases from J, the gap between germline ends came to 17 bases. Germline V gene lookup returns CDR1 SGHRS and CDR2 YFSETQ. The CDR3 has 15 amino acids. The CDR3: CASSLATSSRFEQYF. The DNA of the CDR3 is TGCGCCAGCAGCTTGGCTACTAGCTCTCGTTTTGAGCAGTACTTC.

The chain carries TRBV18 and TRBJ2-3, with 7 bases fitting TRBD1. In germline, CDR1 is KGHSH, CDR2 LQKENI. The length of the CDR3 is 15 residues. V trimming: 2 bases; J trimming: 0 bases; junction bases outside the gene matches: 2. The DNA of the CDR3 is TGTGCCAGCTCACCAGACAGGGCTAGCACAGATACGCAGTATTTT. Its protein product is CASSPDRASTDTQYF.

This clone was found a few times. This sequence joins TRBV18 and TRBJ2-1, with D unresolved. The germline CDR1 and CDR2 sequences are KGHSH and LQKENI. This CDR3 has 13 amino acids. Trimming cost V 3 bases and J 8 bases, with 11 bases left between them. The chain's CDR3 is CASSPGYPDEQFF. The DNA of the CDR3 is TGTGCCAGCTCACCCGGTTACCCTGATGAGCAGTTCTTC.

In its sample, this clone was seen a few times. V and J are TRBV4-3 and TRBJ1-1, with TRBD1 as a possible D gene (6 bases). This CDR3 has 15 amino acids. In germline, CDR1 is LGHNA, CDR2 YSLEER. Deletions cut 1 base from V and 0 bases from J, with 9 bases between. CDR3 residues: CASSQAGQLNTEAFF. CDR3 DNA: TGCGCCAGCAGCCAAGCTGGACAGCTGAACACTGAAGCTTTCTTT.

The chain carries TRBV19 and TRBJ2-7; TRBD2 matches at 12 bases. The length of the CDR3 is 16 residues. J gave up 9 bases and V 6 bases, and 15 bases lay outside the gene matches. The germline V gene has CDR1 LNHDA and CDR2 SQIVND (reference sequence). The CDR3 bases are TGTGCCAGTAGAACGCTAGCGGGAGGGGGACTCTTAGTGCAGTACTTC. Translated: CASRTLAGGGLLVQYF.

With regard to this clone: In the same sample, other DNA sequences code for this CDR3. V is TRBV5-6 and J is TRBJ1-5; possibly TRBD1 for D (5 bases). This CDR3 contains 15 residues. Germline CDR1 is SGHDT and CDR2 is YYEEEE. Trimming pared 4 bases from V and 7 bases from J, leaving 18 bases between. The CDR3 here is CASSVGLRGVQPQHF. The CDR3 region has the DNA TGTGCCAGCAGCGTTGGACTTCGGGGGGTCCAGCCCCAGCATTTT.

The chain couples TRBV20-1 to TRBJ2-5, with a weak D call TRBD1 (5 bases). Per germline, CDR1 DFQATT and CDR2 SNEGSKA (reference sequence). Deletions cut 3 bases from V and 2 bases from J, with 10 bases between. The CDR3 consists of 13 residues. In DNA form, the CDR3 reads TGCAGTGCTAGTAGTTCAGGGCAAGAGACCCAGTACTTC. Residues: CSASSSGQETQYF.

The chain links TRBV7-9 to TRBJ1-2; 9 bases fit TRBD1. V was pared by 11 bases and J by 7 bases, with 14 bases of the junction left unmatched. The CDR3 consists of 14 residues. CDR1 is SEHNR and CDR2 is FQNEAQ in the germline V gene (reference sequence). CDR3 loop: CAGQQGAMIGGYTF. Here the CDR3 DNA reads TGTGCCGGTCAACAGGGGGCAATGATCGGTGGCTACACCTTC.

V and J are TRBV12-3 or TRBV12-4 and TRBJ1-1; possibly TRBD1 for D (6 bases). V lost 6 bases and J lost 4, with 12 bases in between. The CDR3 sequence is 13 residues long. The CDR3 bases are TGTGCCAGCAGAATCGACAGGATCACTGAAGCTTTCTTT. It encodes CASRIDRITEAFF.

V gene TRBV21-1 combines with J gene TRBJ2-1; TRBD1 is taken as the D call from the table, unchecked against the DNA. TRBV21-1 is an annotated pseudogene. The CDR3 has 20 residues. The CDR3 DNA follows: TGTGCCAGCAGCAGAAGGGACAGGGAATCTTACGTTAGCACCTACAATGAGCAGTTCTTC. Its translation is CASSRRDRESYVSTYNEQFF.

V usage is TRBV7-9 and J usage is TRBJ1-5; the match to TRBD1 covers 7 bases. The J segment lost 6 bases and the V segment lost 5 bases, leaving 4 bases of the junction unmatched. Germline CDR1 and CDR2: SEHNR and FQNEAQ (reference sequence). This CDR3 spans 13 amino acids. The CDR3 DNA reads TGTGCCAGCAGCCCAGGGGGAGGTCAGCCCCAGCATTTT. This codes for CASSPGGGQPQHF.

The CDR3 reads CASSFAIFLGQGNTEAFF. As DNA, the CDR3 is TGTGCCAGCAGCTTCGCTATTTTTTTGGGACAGGGGAACACTGAAGCTTTCTTT. The rearrangement links TRBV11-2 to TRBJ1-1; 9 bases map to TRBD1. Trimming cost V 3 bases and J 1 base; bases outside gene matches: 12. The CDR3 covers 18 residues. Germline CDR1 SGHAT, CDR2 FQNNGV.

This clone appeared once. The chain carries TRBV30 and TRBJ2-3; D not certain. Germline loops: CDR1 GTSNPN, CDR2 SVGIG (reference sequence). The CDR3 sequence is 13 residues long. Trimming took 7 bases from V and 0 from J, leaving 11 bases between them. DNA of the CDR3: TGTGCCTTCTCGACAACTAGCACAGATACGCAGTATTTT. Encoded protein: CAFSTTSTDTQYF.

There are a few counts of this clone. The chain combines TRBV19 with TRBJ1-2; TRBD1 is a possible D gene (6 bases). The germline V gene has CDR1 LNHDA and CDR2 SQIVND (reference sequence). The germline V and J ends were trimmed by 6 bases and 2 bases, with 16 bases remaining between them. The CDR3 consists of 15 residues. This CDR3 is CASSRVQGRNYGYTF. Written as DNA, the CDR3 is TGTGCCAGTAGCAGGGTACAGGGTCGGAACTATGGCTACACCTTC.

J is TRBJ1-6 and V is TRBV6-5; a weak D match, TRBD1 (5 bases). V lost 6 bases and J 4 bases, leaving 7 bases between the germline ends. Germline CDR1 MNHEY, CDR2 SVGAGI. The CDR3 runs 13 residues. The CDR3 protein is CASRTDYNSPLHF. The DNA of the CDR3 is TGTGCCAGCAGGACAGATTATAATTCACCCCTCCACTTT.

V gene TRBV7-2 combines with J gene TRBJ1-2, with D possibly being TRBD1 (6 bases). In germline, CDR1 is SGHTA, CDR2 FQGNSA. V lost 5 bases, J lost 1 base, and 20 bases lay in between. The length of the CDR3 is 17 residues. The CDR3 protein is CASSQSRGVASNYGYTF. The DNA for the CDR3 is TGTGCCAGCAGCCAATCCAGGGGTGTCGCGAGTAACTATGGCTACACCTTC.

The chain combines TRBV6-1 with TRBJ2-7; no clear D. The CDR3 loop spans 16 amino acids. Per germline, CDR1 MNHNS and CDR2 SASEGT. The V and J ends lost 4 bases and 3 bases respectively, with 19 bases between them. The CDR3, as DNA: TGTGCCAGCAGTGGGCGGTTATCGGAGACTGGCTACGAGCAGTACTTC. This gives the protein CASSGRLSETGYEQYF.

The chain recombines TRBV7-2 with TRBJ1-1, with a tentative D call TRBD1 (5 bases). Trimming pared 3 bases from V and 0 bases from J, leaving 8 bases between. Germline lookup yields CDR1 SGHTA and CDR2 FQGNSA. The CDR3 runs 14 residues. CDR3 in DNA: TGTGCCAGCAGCTTGACAGTCATGAACACTGAAGCTTTCTTT. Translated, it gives CASSLTVMNTEAFF. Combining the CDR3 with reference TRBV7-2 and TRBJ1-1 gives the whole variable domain GAGVSQSPSNKVTEKGKDVELRCDPISGHTALYWYRQSLGQGLEFLIYFQGNSAPDKSGLPSDRFSAERTGGSVSTLTIQRTQQEDSAVYLCASSLTVMNTEAFFGQGTRLTVV.

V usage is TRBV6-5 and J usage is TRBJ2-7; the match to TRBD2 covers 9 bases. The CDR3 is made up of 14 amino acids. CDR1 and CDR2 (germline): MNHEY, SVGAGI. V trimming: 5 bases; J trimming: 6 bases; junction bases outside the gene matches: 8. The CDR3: CASSTLAGEVEQYF. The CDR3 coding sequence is TGTGCCAGCAGTACTTTAGCGGGAGAAGTCGAGCAGTACTTC.

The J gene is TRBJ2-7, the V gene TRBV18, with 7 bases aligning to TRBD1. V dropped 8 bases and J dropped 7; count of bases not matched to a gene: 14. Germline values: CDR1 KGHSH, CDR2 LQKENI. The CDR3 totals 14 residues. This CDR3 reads CASQPRGTAQEQYF. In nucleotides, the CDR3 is TGTGCCAGCCAACCGAGGGGGACAGCCCAGGAGCAGTACTTC.

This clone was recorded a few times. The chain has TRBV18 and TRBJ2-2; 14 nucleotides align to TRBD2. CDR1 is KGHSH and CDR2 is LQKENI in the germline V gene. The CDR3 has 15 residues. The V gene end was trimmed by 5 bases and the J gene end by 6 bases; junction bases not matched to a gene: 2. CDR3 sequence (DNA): TGTGCCAGCTCAGAGGGACTAGCGGGAGCCGGGGAGCTGTTTTTT. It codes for CASSEGLAGAGELFF.

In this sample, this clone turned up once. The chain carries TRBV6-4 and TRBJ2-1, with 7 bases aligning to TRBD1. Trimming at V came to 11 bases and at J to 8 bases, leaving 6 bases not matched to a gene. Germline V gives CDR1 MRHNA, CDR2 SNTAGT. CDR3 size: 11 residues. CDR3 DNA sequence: TGTGCCTTGGACAGGTACCATGAGCAGTTCTTC. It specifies CALDRYHEQFF.

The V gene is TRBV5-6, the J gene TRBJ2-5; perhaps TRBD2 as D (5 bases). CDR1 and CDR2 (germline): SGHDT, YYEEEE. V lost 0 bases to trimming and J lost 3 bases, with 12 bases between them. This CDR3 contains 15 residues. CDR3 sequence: CASSLAEGSKETQYF. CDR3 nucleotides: TGTGCCAGCAGCTTGGCCGAGGGCAGTAAAGAGACCCAGTACTTC.

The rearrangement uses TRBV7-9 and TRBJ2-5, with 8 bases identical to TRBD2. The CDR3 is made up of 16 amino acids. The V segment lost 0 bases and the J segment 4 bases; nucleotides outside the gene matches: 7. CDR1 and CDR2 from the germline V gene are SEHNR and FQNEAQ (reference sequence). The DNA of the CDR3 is TGTGCCAGCAGCTTAGCAGGCGGGGGGCCCAGAGAGACCCAGTACTTC. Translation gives CASSLAGGGPRETQYF. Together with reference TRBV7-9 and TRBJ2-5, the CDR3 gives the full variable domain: DTGVSQNPRHKITKRGQNVTFRCDPISEHNRLYWYRQTLGQGPEFLTYFQNEAQLEKSRLLSDRFSAERPKGSFSTLEIQRTEQGDSAMYLCASSLAGGGPRETQYFGPGTRLLVL.

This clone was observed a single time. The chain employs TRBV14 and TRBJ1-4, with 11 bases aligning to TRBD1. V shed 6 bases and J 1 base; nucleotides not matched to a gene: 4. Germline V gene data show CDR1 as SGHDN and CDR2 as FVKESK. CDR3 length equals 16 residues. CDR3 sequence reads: CASSRTGGLTNEKLFF. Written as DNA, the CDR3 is TGTGCCAGCAGTCGGACAGGGGGCCTAACTAATGAAAAACTGTTTTTT.

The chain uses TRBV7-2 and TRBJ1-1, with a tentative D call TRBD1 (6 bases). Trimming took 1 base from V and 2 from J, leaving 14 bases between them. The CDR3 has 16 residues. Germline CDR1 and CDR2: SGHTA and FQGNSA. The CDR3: CASSLDRRGANTEAFF. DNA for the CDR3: TGTGCCAGCAGCTTAGACCGCAGGGGAGCTAACACTGAAGCTTTCTTT. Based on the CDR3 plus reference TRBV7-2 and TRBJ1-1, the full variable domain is GAGVSQSPSNKVTEKGKDVELRCDPISGHTALYWYRQSLGQGLEFLIYFQGNSAPDKSGLPSDRFSAERTGGSVSTLTIQRTQQEDSAVYLCASSLDRRGANTEAFFGQGTRLTVV.

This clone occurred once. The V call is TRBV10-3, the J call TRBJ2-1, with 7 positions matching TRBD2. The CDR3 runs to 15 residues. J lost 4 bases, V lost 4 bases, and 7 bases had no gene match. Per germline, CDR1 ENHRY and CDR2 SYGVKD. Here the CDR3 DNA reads TGTGCCATCAGTGGGGGGGGGACCGATTACAATGAGCAGTTCTTC. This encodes CAISGGGTDYNEQFF.

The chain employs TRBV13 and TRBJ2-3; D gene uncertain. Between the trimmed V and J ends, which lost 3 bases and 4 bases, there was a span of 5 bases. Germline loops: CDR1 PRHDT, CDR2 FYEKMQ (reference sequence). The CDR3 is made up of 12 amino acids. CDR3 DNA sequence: TGTGCCAGCAGCTTGAGAGCAGATACGCAGTATTTT. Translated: CASSLRADTQYF.

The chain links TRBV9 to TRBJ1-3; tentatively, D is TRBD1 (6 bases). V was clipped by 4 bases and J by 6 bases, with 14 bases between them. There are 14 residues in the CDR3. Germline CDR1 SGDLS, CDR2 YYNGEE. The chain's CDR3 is CASSPQGNANTIYF. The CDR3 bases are TGTGCCAGCAGCCCGCAGGGGAACGCAAACACCATATATTTT.